Here is one T cell receptor beta chain with its context. Its antigen is not known. The sample is drawn from a study of OX40 agonist ivuxolimab in advanced cancers. Study observations and caveats: Nonresponders included some who also had low normalized T-cell clonal expansion. With doses of 0.1 to 3.0 mg/kg, CD4+ and CD8+ blood T cells had undergone clonal expansion by week 6.

Trimming took 2 bases from V and 4 from J, leaving 14 bases between them. Germline lookup yields CDR1 GTSNPN and CDR2 SVGIG (reference sequence). This CDR3 comprises 15 residues. TCRdb keeps only in-frame clones here, not all; method: immunoSEQ multiplex PCR. The table lists about 22,000 clones, roughly 82% of them singletons. The clonotype comes from an adult with an advanced solid tumor such as melanoma, head and neck, liver or kidney cancer. The genes are TRBV30 and TRBJ1-4; D is undetermined. Sequenced here: CD4+ or CD8+ T cells sorted from blood, sampled in a trial of the OX40 agonist ivuxolimab. The CDR3 DNA reads TGTGCCTGGAGTTATGACTTCGCAGTTAATGAAAAACTGTTTTTT. Translation: CAWSYDFAVNEKLFF.